This TCR beta chain is from a study of CD8 T cells in ankylosing spondylitis. Study findings and constraints: Reportedly, disease-linked clones are significantly enriched in ankylosing spondylitis patients' matched synovial fluid. Blood from ankylosing spondylitis patients appeared to carry a characteristic roughly 8-variant TCR beta motif.

Making use of molecular barcodes, quantitative 5'-RACE generated TCR beta libraries. TCRdb re-called the 5' RACE reads with MiXCR, one entry per CDR3 protein. The table lists 150,000 or so distinct CDR3 sequences, roughly a third of them singletons. Germline trimming cut 2 bases from V and 1 base from J; bases unmatched to any gene: 14. CDR3 length: 18 amino acids. Germline V gives CDR1 SGHKS, CDR2 YYEKEE (reference sequence). Worth noting for this clonotype: The antigen is not known.

The J gene is TRBJ2-7, the V gene TRBV5-5; TRBD1 aligns across 8 bases. The sample consisted of synovial fluid, either unsorted or a sorted T cell fraction (not recorded which). The clonotype originates from a male donor with ankylosing spondylitis. CDR3 DNA: TGTGCCAGCAGCTTAGGGTTTTCAGGGGGCCTTCTTTCCTACGAGCAGTACTTC. It encodes CASSLGFSGGLLSYEQYF.